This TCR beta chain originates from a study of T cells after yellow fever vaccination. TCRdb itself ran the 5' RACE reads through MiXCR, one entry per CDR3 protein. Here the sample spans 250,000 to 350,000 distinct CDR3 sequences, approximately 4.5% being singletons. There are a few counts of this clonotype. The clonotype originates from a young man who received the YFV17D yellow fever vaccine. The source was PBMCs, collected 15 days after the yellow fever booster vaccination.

The CDR3 nucleotides are TGTGCCAGCAGCCCGACAGGGCAGGGGACCGGGGAGCTGTTTTTT. Its translation: CASSPTGQGTGELFF. The V call is TRBV16, the J call TRBJ2-2, with 7 bases that match TRBD1. Germline V lookup: CDR1 KGHSY, CDR2 FQNENV. After removal of 4 bases from V and 5 bases from J, the junction contained 7 bases not matched to a gene. The CDR3 has 15 amino acids.